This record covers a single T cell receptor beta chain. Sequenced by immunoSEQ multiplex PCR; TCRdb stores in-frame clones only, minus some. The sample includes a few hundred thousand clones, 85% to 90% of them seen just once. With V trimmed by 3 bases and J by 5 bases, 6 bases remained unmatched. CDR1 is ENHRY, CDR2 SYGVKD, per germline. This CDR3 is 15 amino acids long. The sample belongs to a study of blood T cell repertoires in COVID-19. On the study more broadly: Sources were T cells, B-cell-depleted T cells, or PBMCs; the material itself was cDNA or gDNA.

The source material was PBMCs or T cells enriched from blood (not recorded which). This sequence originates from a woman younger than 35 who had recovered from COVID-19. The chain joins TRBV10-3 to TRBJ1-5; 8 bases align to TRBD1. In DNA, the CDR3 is TGTGCCATCAGTGATTCTTCAGGGGGCTATCAGCCCCAGCATTTT. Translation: CAISDSSGGYQPQHF.